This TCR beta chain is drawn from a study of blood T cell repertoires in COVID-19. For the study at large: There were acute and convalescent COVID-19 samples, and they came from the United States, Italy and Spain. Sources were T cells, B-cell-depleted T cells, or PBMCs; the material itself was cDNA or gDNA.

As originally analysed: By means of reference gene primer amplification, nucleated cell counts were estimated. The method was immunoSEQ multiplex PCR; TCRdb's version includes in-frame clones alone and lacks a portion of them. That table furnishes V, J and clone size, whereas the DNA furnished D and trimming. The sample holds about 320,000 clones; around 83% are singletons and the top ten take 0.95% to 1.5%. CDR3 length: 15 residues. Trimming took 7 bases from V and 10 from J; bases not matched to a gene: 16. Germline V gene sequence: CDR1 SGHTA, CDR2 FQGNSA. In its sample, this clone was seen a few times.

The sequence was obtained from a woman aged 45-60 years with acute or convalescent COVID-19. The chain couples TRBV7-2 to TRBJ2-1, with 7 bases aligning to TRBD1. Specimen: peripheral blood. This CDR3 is CASTRGGPQGDEQFF. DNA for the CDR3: TGTGCCAGCACTAGGGGCGGGCCCCAGGGGGACGAGCAGTTCTTC.